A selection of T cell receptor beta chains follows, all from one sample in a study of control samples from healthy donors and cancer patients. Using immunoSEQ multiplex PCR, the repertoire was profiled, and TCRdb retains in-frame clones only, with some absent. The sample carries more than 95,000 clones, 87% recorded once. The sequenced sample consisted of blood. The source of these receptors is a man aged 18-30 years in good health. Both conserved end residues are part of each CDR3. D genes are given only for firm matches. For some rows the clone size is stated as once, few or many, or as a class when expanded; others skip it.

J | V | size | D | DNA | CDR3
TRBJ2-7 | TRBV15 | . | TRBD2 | TGTGCCACCAGCAGACGCCGGGGACTACAATACGAGCAGTACTTC | CATSRRRGLQYEQYF
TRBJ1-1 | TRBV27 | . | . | TGTGCCAGCAGGAGACAGCAACCCTACCCTGAAGCTTTCTTT | CASRRQQPYPEAFF
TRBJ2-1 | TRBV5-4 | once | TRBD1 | TGTGCCAGCAGCTTGGTAGGGACAGGGATCTACAATGAGCAGTTCTTC | CASSLVGTGIYNEQFF
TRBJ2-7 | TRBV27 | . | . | TGTGCCAGTATCCGGGACGGTACCTACGAGCAGTACTTC | CASIRDGTYEQYF
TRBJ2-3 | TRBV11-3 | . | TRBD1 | TGTGCCAGCAGCTCCGGGGACAGGGCTGCAGATACGCAGTATTTT | CASSSGDRAADTQYF
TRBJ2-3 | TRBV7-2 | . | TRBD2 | TGTGCCAGCGCCCCATCTAGCGGGAGGACCACAGATACGCAGTATTTT | CASAPSSGRTTDTQYF
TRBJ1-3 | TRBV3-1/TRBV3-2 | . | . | TGTGCCAGCAGCCAAGACCACCTCGCAGGGAGGAATTCAGGAAACACCATATATTTT | CASSQDHLAGRNSGNTIYF
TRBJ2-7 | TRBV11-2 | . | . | TGTGCCAGCAGCTCCCGGACTACCTTCTACGAGCAGTACTTC | CASSSRTTFYEQYF
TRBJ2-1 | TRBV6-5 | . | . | TGTGCCAGCAGTTACGGGCCTAACAATGAGCAGTTCTTC | CASSYGPNNEQFF
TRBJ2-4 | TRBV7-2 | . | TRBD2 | TGTGCCAGCAGCCACACTAGCGGGGGAAACATTCAGTACTTC | CASSHTSGGNIQYF
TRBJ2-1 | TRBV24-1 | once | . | TGTGCCACCAGTGATAGCAGGAGGGCCTACAATGAGCAGTTCTTC | CATSDSRRAYNEQFF
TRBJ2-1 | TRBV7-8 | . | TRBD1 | TGTGCCAGCAGCGGCAAGGGACAGCCCTACAATGAGCAGTTCTTC | CASSGKGQPYNEQFF
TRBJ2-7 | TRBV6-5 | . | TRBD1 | TGTGCCAGCAGCCCGTGGACAGGGGGCTACGAGCAGTACTTC | CASSPWTGGYEQYF
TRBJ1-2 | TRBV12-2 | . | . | TGTGCAAGTTGCTTGAGGGGACGGGGCTACACCTTC | CASCLRGRGYTF
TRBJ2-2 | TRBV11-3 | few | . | TGTGCCAGCAGCGGCGCGGTTTCGGGGACCGGGGAGCTGTTTTTT | CASSGAVSGTGELFF
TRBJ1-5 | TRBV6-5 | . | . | TGTGCCAGCAGTCTACAGGTCAATCAGCCCCAGCATTTT | CASSLQVNQPQHF
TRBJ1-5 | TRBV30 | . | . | TGTGCCTGGAGTGACCGACGCAATCAGCCCCAGCATTTT | CAWSDRRNQPQHF
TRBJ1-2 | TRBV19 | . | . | TGTGCCAGTAGTACAGGATATGGCTACACCTTC | CASSTGYGYTF
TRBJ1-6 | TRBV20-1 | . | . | TGCAGTGCCATCAAGAATTCACCCCTCCACTTT | CSAIKNSPLHF
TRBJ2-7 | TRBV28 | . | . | TGTGCCAGCAGCCGCATCGCCACAGACCTCTACGAGCAGTACTTC | CASSRIATDLYEQYF
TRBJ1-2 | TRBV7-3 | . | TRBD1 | TGTGCCAGCAGCTTAACGGGCCCTGGACAGGGGGCGAGCTACACCTTC | CASSLTGPGQGASYTF
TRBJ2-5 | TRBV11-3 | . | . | TGTGCCAGCAGCCAGGGGCGGGCCTATACTGTAGGGGAGACCCAGTACTTC | CASSQGRAYTVGETQYF
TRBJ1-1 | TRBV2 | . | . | TGTGCCAGCAGTCTAAGGACAGACACTGAAGCTTTCTTT | CASSLRTDTEAFF
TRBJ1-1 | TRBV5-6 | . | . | TGTGCCAGCAGCCCCTTTTCCGGTTTGAACACTGAAGCTTTCTTT | CASSPFSGLNTEAFF
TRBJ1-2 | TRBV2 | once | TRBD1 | TGTGCCAGCAGTGAAAACAGGGGGAACGGCTACACCTTC | CASSENRGNGYTF
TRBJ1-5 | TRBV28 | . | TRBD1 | TGTGCCAGCAGACCCGGGACAGACAATCAGCCCCAGCATTTT | CASRPGTDNQPQHF
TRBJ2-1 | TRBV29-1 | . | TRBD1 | TGCAGCGTTACCGCGTTGGGACAGTCCAATGAGCAGTTCTTC | CSVTALGQSNEQFF
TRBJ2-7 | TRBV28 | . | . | TGTGCCAGCAGAGCTTCAGGGTCTATCCACGAGCAGTACTTC | CASRASGSIHEQYF
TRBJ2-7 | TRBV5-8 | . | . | TGTGCCAGCACCAGGATTCGTGAGCAGTACTTC | CASTRIREQYF
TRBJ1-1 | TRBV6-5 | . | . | TGTGCCAGCAGAGACCAGGGGAACACTGAAGCTTTCTTT | CASRDQGNTEAFF
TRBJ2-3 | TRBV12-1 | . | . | TGTGCCAGTTCGAACAGGGATGCGAGCACAGATACGCAGTATTTT | CASSNRDASTDTQYF
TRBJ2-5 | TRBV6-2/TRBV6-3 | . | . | TGTGCCAGCAGTTACGGCGGGGAGACCCAGTACTTC | CASSYGGETQYF
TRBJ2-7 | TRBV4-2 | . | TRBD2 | TGTGCCAGCAGCCAAAACCCGGGACTAGGGCCCTACGAGCAGTACTTC | CASSQNPGLGPYEQYF
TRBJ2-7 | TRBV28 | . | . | TGTGCCAGCAGTTTAACCCAAAGCAGGCCGGAGCAGTACTTC | CASSLTQSRPEQYF
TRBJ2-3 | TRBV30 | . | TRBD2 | TGTGCCTGGGGACTAGCGGGGAGCAGAGATACGCAGTATTTT | CAWGLAGSRDTQYF
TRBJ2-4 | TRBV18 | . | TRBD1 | TGTGCCAGCTCACCACTGCCGACAGGGGCCCGAGGTGGAAACATTCAGTACTTC | CASSPLPTGARGGNIQYF
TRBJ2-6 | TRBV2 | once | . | TGTGCCAGCAGTGACAGGGCGTCTGGGGCCAACGTCCTGACTTTC | CASSDRASGANVLTF
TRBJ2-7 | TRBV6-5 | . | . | TGTGCCAGCAGTTACTCGGCAGAGCAGTACTTC | CASSYSAEQYF
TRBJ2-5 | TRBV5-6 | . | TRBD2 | TGTGCCAGCAGCTTGGCCGGACTAGCGGGAGGCCAAGAGACCCAGTACTTC | CASSLAGLAGGQETQYF
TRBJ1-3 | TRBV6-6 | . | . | TGTGCCAGCAGTCAGCCAAAGCCGTCAGGAAACACCATATATTTT | CASSQPKPSGNTIYF
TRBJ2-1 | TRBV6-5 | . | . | TGTGCCAGCAGGAGCGGGTCTTCCTACAATGAGCAGTTCTTC | CASRSGSSYNEQFF
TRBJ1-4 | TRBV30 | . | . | TGTGCCTTGGCCAGGGGAGAGAGTGAAAAACTGTTTTTT | CALARGESEKLFF
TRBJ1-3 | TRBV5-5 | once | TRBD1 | TGTGCCAGCGCCCGGGAGCGGACAGGGACTGGAAACACCATATATTTT | CASARERTGTGNTIYF
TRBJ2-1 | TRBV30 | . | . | TGTGCCTGGTTCTCGAATACCTACAATGAGCAGTTCTTC | CAWFSNTYNEQFF
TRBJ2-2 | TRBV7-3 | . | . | TGTGCCAGCAGCCTCACACAAGCGAACACCGGGGAGCTGTTTTTT | CASSLTQANTGELFF
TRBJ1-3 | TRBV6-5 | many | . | TGTGCCAGCAGAACGGGAAACACCATATATTTT | CASRTGNTIYF
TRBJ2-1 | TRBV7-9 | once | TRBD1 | TGTGCCAGCAGCTTACAGCGGACAGGGAGGAATGAGCAGTTCTTC | CASSLQRTGRNEQFF
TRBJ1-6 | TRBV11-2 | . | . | TGTGCCAGCAAGGATTCAGCCCGTTCCAGTTCACCCCTCCACTTT | CASKDSARSSSPLHF
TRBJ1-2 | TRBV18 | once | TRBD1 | TGTGCCAGCTCACCCGGACAGGGCTATGGCTACACCTTC | CASSPGQGYGYTF
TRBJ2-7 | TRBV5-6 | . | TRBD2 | TGTGCCAGCAGTTATGGGAGGGGTGGAGGGCCGTACTTC | CASSYGRGGGPYF
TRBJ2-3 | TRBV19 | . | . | TGTGCCAGTAGTATTTTACAGCGGAGGAAAGATTTCGCAGATACGCAGTATTTT | CASSILQRRKDFADTQYF
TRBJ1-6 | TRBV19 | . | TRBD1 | TGTGCCAGTAGTACGGGACAGACCCTAAATTCACCCCTCCACTTT | CASSTGQTLNSPLHF
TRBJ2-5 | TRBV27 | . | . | TGTGCCAGCAGTTCGACTAGAGTGGAGACCCAGTACTTC | CASSSTRVETQYF
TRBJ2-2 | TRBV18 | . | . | TGTGCCAGCTCACCAAGGACCGCGAACACCGGGGAGCTGTTTTTT | CASSPRTANTGELFF